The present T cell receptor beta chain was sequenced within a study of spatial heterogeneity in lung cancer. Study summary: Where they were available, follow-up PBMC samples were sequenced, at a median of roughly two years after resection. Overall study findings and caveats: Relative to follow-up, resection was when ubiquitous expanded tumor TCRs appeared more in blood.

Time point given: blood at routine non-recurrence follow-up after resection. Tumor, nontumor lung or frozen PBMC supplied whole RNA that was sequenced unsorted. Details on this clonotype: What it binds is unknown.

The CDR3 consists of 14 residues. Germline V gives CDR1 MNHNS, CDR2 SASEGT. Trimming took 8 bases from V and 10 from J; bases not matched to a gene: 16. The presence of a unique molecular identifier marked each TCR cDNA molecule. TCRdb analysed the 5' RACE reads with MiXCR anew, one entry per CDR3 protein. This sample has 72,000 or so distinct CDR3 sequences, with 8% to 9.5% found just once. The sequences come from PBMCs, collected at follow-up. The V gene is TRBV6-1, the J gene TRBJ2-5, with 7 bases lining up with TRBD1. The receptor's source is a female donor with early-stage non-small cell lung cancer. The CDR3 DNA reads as TGTGCCAGCGGTATGGACAGGACTCAGGGGAACCAGTACTTC. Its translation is CASGMDRTQGNQYF.